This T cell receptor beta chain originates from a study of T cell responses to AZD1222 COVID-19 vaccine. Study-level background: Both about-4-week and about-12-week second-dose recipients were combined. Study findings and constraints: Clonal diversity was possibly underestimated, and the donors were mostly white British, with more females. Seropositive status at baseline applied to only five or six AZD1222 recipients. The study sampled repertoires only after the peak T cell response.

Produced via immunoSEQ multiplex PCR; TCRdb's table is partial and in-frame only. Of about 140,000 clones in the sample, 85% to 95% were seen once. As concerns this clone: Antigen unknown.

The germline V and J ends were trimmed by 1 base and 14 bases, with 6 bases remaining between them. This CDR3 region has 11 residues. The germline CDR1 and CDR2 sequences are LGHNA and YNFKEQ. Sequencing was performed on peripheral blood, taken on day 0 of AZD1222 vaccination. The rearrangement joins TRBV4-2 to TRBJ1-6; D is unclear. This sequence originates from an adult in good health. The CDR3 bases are TGTGCCAGCAGCCAAGGGTGGGCCCTCCACTTT. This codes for CASSQGWALHF.